The next 27 T cell receptor beta chains were all read from a single sample in a study of tumor-infiltrating lymphocytes in primary liver carcinoma. Starting material of 500 to 600 ng total RNA yielded TCR beta cDNA via a constant-region primer. The TCR beta library was amplified through three nested multiplex PCR rounds in a modified ARM-PCR procedure. A C-beta reverse primer and TRBV1-TRBV30 forward primers served in each of the first two PCR rounds, at 10 cycles apiece. MiXCR, applied by TCRdb to the multiplex PCR reads, yields one record per CDR3 protein. Altogether 100,000 or so distinct CDR3 sequences are present, around two thirds being singletons, with the ten largest covering more than 10%. From roughly 18-30 mg of unsorted bulk tissue, DNA and RNA were co-extracted together. The sample comprised liver tumor tissue from sampling region 2. Subset reported: tumor region T2, inferior pole. These receptors were obtained from a woman aged 60 to 75 with primary liver carcinoma and hepatitis B virus infection.

This clonotype was recorded only once. The junction and the germline gene differ at one end; a read error may be behind it. V is TRBV11-2 and J is TRBJ2-3; D might be TRBD1 (6 bases). The CDR3 spans 17 residues. Germline CDR1 is SGHAT and CDR2 is FQNNGV. CDR3 loop: CACSPAPRGKGTDTQNF. CDR3 DNA: TGTGCCTGCAGCCCGGCCCCCAGGGGCAAAGGAACGGATACGCAGAATTTT.

As regards this clonotype: At one of its ends the junction is not consistent with the germline gene, which may arise from a read error. V and J are TRBV11-3 and TRBJ1-2; D uncertain. This CDR3 is 14 amino acids long. Germline V CDR1 and CDR2: SGHNT, YENEEA. Written as DNA, the CDR3 is TGTGACAGCAGCCCCATAGGTACCAGCTATGGCTACACCTTC. It yields the protein CDSSPIGTSYGYTF.

As concerns this clonotype: The CDR3 end shows no conserved phenylalanine or tryptophan, and so a read error is likely. CDR3 in DNA: TGTGCCAGCAGTACCCGCGGGACACTACCTTCCTACGAACAGTACATC. Protein: CASSTRGTLPSYEQYI. The gene calls are TRBV11-3 and TRBJ2-7; D could derive from TRBD1 or TRBD2 (6 bases each). This CDR3 has 16 residues. Germline V gene lookup returns CDR1 SGHNT and CDR2 YENEEA.

This clonotype was seen ten or more times. J is TRBJ1-2 and V is TRBV16, with 8 positions matching TRBD1. Per the germline V gene, CDR1 is KGHSY and CDR2 is FQNENV. Germline trimming cut 0 bases from V and 7 bases from J; bases unmatched to any gene: 4. The CDR3 is made up of 14 amino acids. CDR3 sequence reads: CASSQSSGGRGYTF. CDR3 nucleotides: TGTGCCAGCAGCCAATCCTCAGGGGGCCGTGGCTACACCTTC.

This clonotype occurred many times. The rearrangement joins TRBV5-1 to TRBJ1-1; 7 bases align to TRBD1. The CDR3 runs 14 residues. Germline V gene data show CDR1 as SGHRS and CDR2 as YFSETQ. The trim removed 6 bases at V and 0 bases at J, leaving 5 bases unmatched. CDR3 sequence reads: CASTNRGLNTEAFF. CDR3 bases: TGCGCCAGCACAAACAGGGGATTGAACACTGAAGCTTTCTTT.

Turning to this clonotype: The junction differs from germline at one of its ends, possibly a read error. This rearrangement joins TRBV11-2 to TRBJ2-7; D perhaps matches TRBD2 (6 bases). The CDR3 totals 15 residues. Germline CDR1 is SGHAT and CDR2 is FQNNGV. The CDR3 DNA is TGTGTCAGCAGCTTTAATCGGGGGACCTCCTACGAGCAGCACTTC. Protein sequence: CVSSFNRGTSYEQHF.

The chain is built from TRBV29-1 and TRBJ2-5; TRBD1 or TRBD2 may be the D gene (7 bases each). The CDR3 spans 14 residues. Deletions cut 4 bases from V and 5 bases from J, with 17 bases between. The V gene's germline CDR1 is SQVTM and CDR2 ANQGSEA. CDR3 loop: CSVAAGGAMETQYF. The CDR3 bases are TGCAGCGTTGCGGCAGGGGGGGCCATGGAGACCCAGTACTTC.

This chain connects TRBV2 to TRBJ1-6, with 9 bases matching TRBD1. Germline CDR1 is SNHLY and CDR2 is FYNNEI. CDR3 length: 15 residues. V lost 1 base, J lost 10 bases, and 5 bases stayed unmatched. CDR3: CASSEEQGARSPLHF. The DNA of the CDR3 is TGTGCCAGCAGTGAAGAACAGGGGGCTAGGTCACCCCTCCACTTT. The variable domain in full, with the rest retrieved from reference TRBV2 and TRBJ1-6, is EPEVTQTPSHQVTQMGQEVILRCVPISNHLYFYWYRQILGQKVEFLVSFYNNEISEKSEIFDDQFSVERPDGSNFTLKIRSTKLEDSAMYFCASSEEQGARSPLHFGNGTRLTVT.

About this clonotype itself: The junction and the germline gene differ at one end; a read error may be behind it. This sequence joins TRBV6-6 and TRBJ1-1, with a tentative D call TRBD1 (5 bases). Per the germline V gene, CDR1 is MNHNY and CDR2 is SVGAGI (reference sequence). This CDR3 has 13 residues. CDR3 sequence (DNA): TGTGCCAGCAAGAAGACAGTGCGGACTGAAGTTTTCTTT. Amino acids: CASKKTVRTEVFF.

Concerning this clonotype: This may be a read error, as it is one base from a much larger clone. The gene calls are TRBV6-2 or TRBV6-3 and TRBJ2-3; D is uncertain. This CDR3 contains 16 residues. V was shortened by 5 bases and J by 6 bases, with 21 bases between the two germline ends. Germline loops: CDR1 MNHEY, CDR2 SVGEGT. The CDR3: CASSIGKGLFRDTQYF. The CDR3 bases are TGTGCCAGCAGTATTGGGAAAGGCCTTTTCCGGGATACGCAGTATTTT.

Notes on this clonotype: A read error may account for a junction end that differs from germline. The J gene is TRBJ2-7, the V gene TRBV6-5; D perhaps matches TRBD1 (6 bases). Germline CDR1 MNHEY, CDR2 SVGAGI. This CDR3 is 16 amino acids long. CDR3 amino acids: CTSSYSGWQGTYEQHF. In nucleotides, the CDR3 is TGTACCAGCAGCTATTCCGGTTGGCAGGGGACCTACGAGCAGCACTTC.

A note on this clonotype: A much larger clone differs from this one at a single base, so this may be a read error. The chain is built from TRBV7-9 and TRBJ2-7, with D perhaps TRBD1 or TRBD2 (5 bases each). The CDR3 totals 14 residues. Germline V CDR1 and CDR2: SEHNR, FQNEAQ (reference sequence). V lost 8 bases, J lost 4 bases, and 18 bases lay in between. CDR3 in amino acids: CASGSTGAGYEQYF. Written as DNA, the CDR3 is TGTGCCAGCGGCTCTACCGGGGCAGGTTACGAGCAGTACTTC.

A note on this clonotype: Because it lacks the conserved phenylalanine or tryptophan at the end, this CDR3 is likely a read error. The limits of the CDR3 on the DNA are not certain, so only TCRdb's listed CDR3 is given. V is TRBV28 and J is TRBJ2-1; the table's D call, TRBD2, has no DNA check behind it. Germline CDR1 MDHEN, CDR2 SYDVKM. The CDR3 contains 13 residues when both ends are counted. The CDR3 spells CASSRTGLAGPEI.

On this clonotype itself: At one of its ends the junction is not consistent with the germline gene, which may arise from a read error. The V and J genes are TRBV7-8 and TRBJ1-3; the D is unclear. The CDR3 loop spans 12 amino acids. Germline V CDR1 and CDR2: SGHVS, FQNEAQ. The CDR3 region is CTSSDTGNTIYF. CDR3 DNA sequence: TGTACCAGCAGTGATACTGGAAACACCATATATTTT.

The rearrangement links TRBV6-6 to TRBJ2-2; a possible D gene is TRBD1 (6 bases). From germline, CDR1 is MNHNY and CDR2 SVGAGI (reference sequence). Trimming cost V 9 bases and J 7 bases, with 24 bases left between them. This CDR3 has 16 amino acids. The CDR3 nucleotides read TGTGCCAGAAAACAGGTCAGGGGCGAGGCGGTCGGGGAGCTGTTTTTT. Its translation is CARKQVRGEAVGELFF.

The V gene is TRBV7-9, the J gene TRBJ2-2; 8 bases align to TRBD1. This CDR3 comprises 16 residues. Unmatched junction bases numbered 7, after V lost 4 bases and J lost 3 bases. In germline, CDR1 is SEHNR, CDR2 FQNEAQ (reference sequence). CDR3 region: CASSSLDREDTGELFF. CDR3 coding DNA: TGTGCCAGCAGCTCCTTGGACAGGGAAGACACCGGGGAGCTGTTTTTT. Full variable domain (remainder filled in from reference TRBV7-9 and TRBJ2-2): DTGVSQNPRHKITKRGQNVTFRCDPISEHNRLYWYRQTLGQGPEFLTYFQNEAQLEKSRLLSDRFSAERPKGSFSTLEIQRTEQGDSAMYLCASSSLDREDTGELFFGEGSRLTVL.

This clonotype was counted ten times or more. The chain employs TRBV29-1 and TRBJ1-1; D gene unclear. Germline assignment: CDR1 SQVTM and CDR2 ANQGSEA. Trimming cost V 5 bases and J 9 bases, with 16 bases left between them. The CDR3 has 12 amino acids. CDR3 DNA: TGCAGCGTTAACCCTCGGGCGGAGAAAGCTTTCTTT. The encoded protein is CSVNPRAEKAFF.

Details on this clonotype: A much larger clone sits a single nucleotide away, making a read error possible. The chain has TRBV5-6 and TRBJ2-1, with TRBD2 matching over 9 bases. The CDR3 extends over 15 amino acids. Germline CDR1 is SGHDT and CDR2 is YYEEEE. The CDR3, as DNA: TGTGACAGCAGCAGACTAGCGGCAGTTTACAATGAGCAGTTCTTC. As protein: CDSSRLAAVYNEQFF.

In the case of this clonotype: A read error may produce the germline difference seen at one junction end. The rearrangement links TRBV6-5 to TRBJ1-2; D gene uncertain. The V gene's germline CDR1 is MNHEY and CDR2 SVGAGI. This CDR3 is built from 14 residues. The CDR3 nucleotides are TGTGCTAGCAGTTTAGCCCCGAGTACCTATGGCTACACCTTC. It is translated as CASSLAPSTYGYTF.

To note about this clonotype: A much larger clone differs by one base, so this may be a read error. The gene calls are TRBV28 and TRBJ2-7, with D possibly matching TRBD2 (5 bases). The V gene's germline CDR1 is MDHEN and CDR2 SYDVKM. The CDR3 runs to 14 residues. V lost 6 bases to trimming and J lost 6 bases, with 18 bases between them. CDR3 bases: TGTGCCAGCAGGACCCCTCCAGATAGCGCCGAGCAGTACTTC. Translation gives CASRTPPDSAEQYF.

Comments on this clonotype: The CDR3 end shows no conserved phenylalanine or tryptophan, and so a read error is likely. The limits of the CDR3 on the DNA are not certain, so only TCRdb's listed CDR3 is given. The chain joins TRBV11-2 to TRBJ2-3; the table's D gene call, TRBD2, was not cross checked with the DNA. The length of the CDR3 is 17 amino acids, counting both ends. CDR1 is SGHAT, CDR2 FQNNGV, per germline. This CDR3 reads CASSLAMGRRSTDTQYL.

This clonotype has at least ten counts. The rearrangement uses TRBV28 and TRBJ2-4; 15 positions match TRBD2. Trimming took 6 bases from V and 3 from J; bases not matched to a gene: 9. Germline V gives CDR1 MDHEN, CDR2 SYDVKM. The CDR3 contains 18 residues. The CDR3 reads CASSPGLAGGFGKNIQYF. The CDR3 coding sequence is TGTGCCAGCAGCCCAGGACTAGCGGGAGGGTTTGGCAAAAACATTCAGTACTTC.

The sample holds a few counts of this clonotype. The rearrangement links TRBV24-1 to TRBJ2-3; tentative D call: TRBD1 (5 bases). Germline V gives CDR1 KGHDR, CDR2 SFDVKD. Trimming pared 7 bases from V and 0 bases from J, leaving 16 bases between. The CDR3 spans 16 residues. The CDR3 DNA reads as TGTGCCACCAGCGATGCTCTGACAGCGAGCACAGATACGCAGTATTTT. Residues: CATSDALTASTDTQYF.

Notes on this clonotype: A read error may account for a junction end that differs from germline. The V gene is TRBV12-3 or TRBV12-4, the J gene TRBJ2-5; 13 bases map to TRBD2. The CDR3 contains 16 residues. The CDR3, as DNA: TGTGCCGGCAGTTCCACTAGCGGGAGGGCCGGGGAGACCCAGCACTTC. Encoded protein: CAGSSTSGRAGETQHF.

This clonotype turned up a few times. Possible read error: a much larger clone is one base away. For the CDR3, the DNA is TGCAGCGTTGAAAGCGGGAGAGTATACAATGAGCAGCTCTTC. Translating gives CSVESGRVYNEQLF. V and J are TRBV29-1 and TRBJ2-1; 8 nucleotides agree with TRBD2. Germline CDR1 SQVTM, CDR2 ANQGSEA. The CDR3 consists of 14 residues.

Remarks on this clonotype: Possible read error: a much larger clone is one base away. The CDR3 region has the DNA TGCGCCAGCAGCTTGGGGGACACCTCGCTGAATGAGCAGTTCTTC. It codes for CASSLGDTSLNEQFF. V and J are TRBV5-1 and TRBJ2-1; tentative D call: TRBD1 (6 bases). V was pared by 0 bases and J by 7 bases, with 14 bases between. The CDR3 contains 15 residues. Germline V CDR1 and CDR2: SGHRS, YFSETQ.

The chain combines TRBV11-2 with TRBJ2-2; D possibly corresponds to TRBD2 (6 bases). Germline V gives CDR1 SGHAT, CDR2 FQNNGV. Deletions cut 3 bases from V and 8 bases from J, with 19 bases between. The CDR3 consists of 16 residues. The CDR3 sequence: CASSFCSASATGELFF. The CDR3 DNA sequence: TGTGCCAGCAGCTTTTGTTCGGCTAGCGCAACTGGGGAGCTGTTTTTT.